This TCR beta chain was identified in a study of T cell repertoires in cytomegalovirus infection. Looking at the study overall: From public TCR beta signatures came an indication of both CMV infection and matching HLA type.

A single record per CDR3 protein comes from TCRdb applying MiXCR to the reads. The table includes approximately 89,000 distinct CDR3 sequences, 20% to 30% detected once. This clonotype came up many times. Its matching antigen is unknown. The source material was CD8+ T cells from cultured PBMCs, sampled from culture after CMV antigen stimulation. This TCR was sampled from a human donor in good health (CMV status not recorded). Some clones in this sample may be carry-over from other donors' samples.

The CDR3 region is CASSSYSISGANVLTF. CDR3 sequence (DNA): TGTGCCAGCAGTTCCTACAGTATCTCTGGGGCCAACGTCCTGACTTTC. J is TRBJ2-6 and V is TRBV28, with D hard to call. Germline V gene lookup returns CDR1 MDHEN and CDR2 SYDVKM. The V end lost 4 bases, the J end lost 0 bases, and 10 bases lay between the germline ends. The CDR3 spans 16 residues.